Listed here is a single T cell receptor (beta chain). Its antigen is not known. This sample is drawn from a study of regulatory T cells in long-lasting Graves disease. The study's findings and limits: Lower TCR diversity characterized persistent Graves' patients relative to newly diagnosed patients. Newly diagnosed disease favored TRBV20-1 and TRBJ2-1 over persistent disease.

Time point noted: newly diagnosed GD, antithyroid drugs for less than 3 months. PBMC RNA was the source of the TCR library. Construction of TCR beta libraries relied on iRepertoire HTBI primers and on Arm-PCR targeting CDR3 regions. TCRdb re-called the multiplex PCR reads with MiXCR, one entry per CDR3 protein. The sample lists 300,000 to 450,000 distinct CDR3 sequences, about 14% occurring once. Losses at the gene ends were 8 bases for V and 4 bases for J; bases not matched to a gene: 15. Germline CDR1 and CDR2: SNHLY and FYNNEI. The CDR3 length is 16 residues. The sequenced sample was peripheral blood mononuclear cells (PBMCs), obtained at new diagnosis, from a patient treated with antithyroid drugs. The V and J genes are TRBV2 and TRBJ1-1, with 8 bases fitting TRBD1. The source of this sequence is a female donor with Graves disease. The CDR3 bases are TGTGCCAGCTCACCACCATGGGCGACAGGGGTCACTGAAGCTTTCTTT. Translated, it gives CASSPPWATGVTEAFF.